These T cell receptor beta chains were read from a single sample in a study of beta chain features in type 1 diabetes. Clones were sequenced by immunoSEQ multiplex PCR, and TCRdb holds only the in-frame ones, with some missing. This table has about 140,000 clones, 6.9% appearing once. Sequencing input: central memory CD4+ T cells from blood. These receptors originate from a woman aged 30 to 39 in good health. Both conserved end residues are part of each CDR3. The D gene is left open where the match is weak. Expanded clones get a size class; other rows say once, few or many, or leave the size out.

>TRBV2|-|TRBJ1-2|-
CASNPMAGNYGYTF
TGTGCCAGCAACCCTATGGCCGGGAACTATGGCTACACCTTC
>TRBV5-1|-|TRBJ1-4|-
CASRVQNNEKLFF
TGCGCCAGCAGGGTACAGAACAATGAAAAACTGTTTTTT
>TRBV5-1|-|TRBJ2-3|-
CASSGEATDTQYF
TGCGCCAGCAGCGGTGAGGCGACAGATACGCAGTATTTT
>TRBV5-1|TRBD2|TRBJ2-7|few
CASSSLAGDSYEQYF
TGCGCCAGCAGCTCACTAGCGGGTGACTCCTACGAGCAGTACTTC
>TRBV4-3|TRBD2|TRBJ2-4|few
CASSPRLAGGAKNIQYF
TGCGCCAGCAGCCCGCGACTAGCGGGGGGAGCCAAAAACATTCAGTACTTC
>TRBV15|-|TRBJ2-2|few
CATSRDVTGELFF
TGTGCCACCAGCAGAGACGTCACCGGGGAGCTGTTTTTT
>TRBV18|-|TRBJ2-1|-
CASSPVAGSNEQFF
TGTGCCAGCTCACCAGTCGCAGGGTCAAATGAGCAGTTCTTC
>TRBV6-5|TRBD1|TRBJ2-2|-
CASSRYRGTGELFF
TGTGCCAGCAGTCGATACAGGGGTACCGGGGAGCTGTTTTTT
>TRBV4-2|-|TRBJ2-1|-
CASSRQTGLPYNEQFF
TGTGCCAGCAGCCGCCAAACAGGCTTGCCCTACAATGAGCAGTTCTTC
>TRBV28|TRBD1|TRBJ2-5|-
CASSPPQGAVTQYF
TGTGCCAGCAGTCCCCCTCAGGGGGCGGTGACCCAGTACTTC